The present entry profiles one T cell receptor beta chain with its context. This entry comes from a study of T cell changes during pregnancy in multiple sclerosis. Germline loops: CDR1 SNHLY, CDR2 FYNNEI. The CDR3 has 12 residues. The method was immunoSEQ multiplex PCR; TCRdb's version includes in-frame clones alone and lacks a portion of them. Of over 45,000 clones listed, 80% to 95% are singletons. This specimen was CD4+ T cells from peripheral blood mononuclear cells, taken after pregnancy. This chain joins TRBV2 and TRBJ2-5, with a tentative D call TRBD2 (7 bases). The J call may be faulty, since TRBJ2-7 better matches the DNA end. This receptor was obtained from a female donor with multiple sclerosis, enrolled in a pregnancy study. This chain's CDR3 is CASSGGGLEQYF. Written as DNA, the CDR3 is TGTGCCAGCAGTGGCGGGGGCCTCGAGCAGTACTTC.